These T cell receptor beta chains were read from a single sample in a study of cytomegalovirus exposure and HLA in healthy donors. The method was immunoSEQ multiplex PCR; TCRdb's version includes in-frame clones alone and lacks a portion of them. The sample lists 95,000 to 150,000 clones, 77% seen once, with under 7% in the top ten. The sample taken for sequencing was PBMCs. These receptors were collected from a young man in good health and CMV-seropositive. The CDR3 runs from the conserved cysteine through the conserved F or W. D genes are given only for firm matches. Expanded clones are given a class, and other clones once, few, many or no size at all.

J | D | size | V | DNA | CDR3
TRBJ1-5 | TRBD1 | NA | TRBV27 | TGTGCCAGCAGTTCCACCTCGACAGGGGCAGGTCAGCCCCAGCATTTT | CASSSTSTGAGQPQHF
TRBJ2-3 | NA | once | TRBV4-1 | TGCGCCAGCAGCCAAGATACAGTGGGCAGTAGCACAGATACGCAGTATTTT | CASSQDTVGSSTDTQYF
TRBJ1-6 | NA | once | TRBV6-6 | TGTGCCAGCAGTTACGGAGGTTCCTATAATTCACCCCTCCACTTT | CASSYGGSYNSPLHF
TRBJ2-1 | TRBD2 | NA | TRBV5-1 | TGCGCCAGCAGCTCCCTAGCGGGGAGCTCCTACAATGAGCAGTTCTTC | CASSSLAGSSYNEQFF
TRBJ2-5 | TRBD2 | NA | TRBV10-1 | TGCGCCAGCAGTGAGTCAACTAGCGGGGGGGCAGAGACCCAGTACTTC | CASSESTSGGAETQYF
TRBJ2-7 | NA | NA | TRBV2 | TGTGCCAGCAGTGGACAGACCATATACGAGCAGTACTTC | CASSGQTIYEQYF
TRBJ1-6 | TRBD1 | few | TRBV23-1 | TGCGCCAGTCGGGACAGGTCTTCACCCCTCCACTTT | CASRDRSSPLHF
TRBJ1-1 | NA | NA | TRBV7-9 | TGTGCCAGCAGTTCTCAAGGGGCCTCGAACACTGAAGCTTTCTTT | CASSSQGASNTEAFF
TRBJ1-1 | NA | NA | TRBV10-1 | TGCGCCAGCAGTGAGAACAGCCCATCTGAAGCTTTCTTT | CASSENSPSEAFF
TRBJ1-4 | NA | few | TRBV5-4 | TGTGCCAGCAGCTCACCCAGACAAGGAGGAGTCGAAAAACTGTTTTTT | CASSSPRQGGVEKLFF
TRBJ1-2 | NA | NA | TRBV29-1 | TGCAGCGGATGGGACAATGGCTACACCTTC | CSGWDNGYTF
TRBJ2-1 | NA | NA | TRBV7-9 | TGTGCCAGCAGCCCGCTACCGGGAGCGTCCAATGAGCAGTTCTTC | CASSPLPGASNEQFF
TRBJ1-2 | NA | NA | TRBV7-9 | TGTGCCAGCAGCCTCTCTGGGGCGCTCTATGGCTACACCTTC | CASSLSGALYGYTF
TRBJ2-7 | TRBD1 | once | TRBV5-1 | TGCGCCAGCAGCTTGGGGGACAGGGGCCAATACGAGCAGTACTTC | CASSLGDRGQYEQYF
TRBJ1-5 | TRBD1 | NA | TRBV7-8 | TGTGCCAGCAGCTTAGGCACAGGGGGTTTAGATCGTCAGCCCCAGCATTTT | CASSLGTGGLDRQPQHF
TRBJ2-2 | NA | few | TRBV15 | TGTGCCACCAGCAGAGTTGGGGGGTACGACACCGGGGAGCTGTTTTTT | CATSRVGGYDTGELFF
TRBJ1-2 | TRBD1 | NA | TRBV27 | TGTGCCAGCACCCCGGGACAGACCTATGGCTACACCTTC | CASTPGQTYGYTF
TRBJ2-3 | TRBD2 | NA | TRBV7-8 | TGTGCCGGCAGCTACCCCGGGACTAGCGGGAGGTTTAGCACAGATACGCAGTATTTT | CAGSYPGTSGRFSTDTQYF
TRBJ1-1 | NA | NA | TRBV29-1 | TGCAGCGTTGAGGAGGGGACGGCCACTGAAGCTTTCTTT | CSVEEGTATEAFF
TRBJ2-2 | TRBD1 | NA | TRBV28 | TGTGCCAGCAGCTATGGGGGACAGGGGCACACCGGGGAGCTGTTTTTT | CASSYGGQGHTGELFF